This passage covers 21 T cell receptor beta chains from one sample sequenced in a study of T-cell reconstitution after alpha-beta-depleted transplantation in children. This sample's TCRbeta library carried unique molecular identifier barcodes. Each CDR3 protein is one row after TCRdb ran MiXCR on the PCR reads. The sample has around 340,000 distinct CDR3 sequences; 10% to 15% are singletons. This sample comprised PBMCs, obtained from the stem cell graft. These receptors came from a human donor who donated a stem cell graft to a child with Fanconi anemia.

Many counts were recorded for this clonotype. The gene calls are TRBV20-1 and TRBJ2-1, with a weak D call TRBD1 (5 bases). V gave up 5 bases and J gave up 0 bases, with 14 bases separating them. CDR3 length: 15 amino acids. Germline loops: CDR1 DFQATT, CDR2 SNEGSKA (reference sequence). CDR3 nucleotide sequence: TGCAGTGCTCACAGCGACAGAGACTCCTACAATGAGCAGTTCTTC. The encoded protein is CSAHSDRDSYNEQFF.

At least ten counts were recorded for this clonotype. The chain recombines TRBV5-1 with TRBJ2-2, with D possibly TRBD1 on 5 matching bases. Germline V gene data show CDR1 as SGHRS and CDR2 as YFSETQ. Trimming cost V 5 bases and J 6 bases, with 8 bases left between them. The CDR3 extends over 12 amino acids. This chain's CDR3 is CASRSQAGELFF. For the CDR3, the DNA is TGCGCCAGCAGATCACAGGCCGGGGAGCTGTTTTTT.

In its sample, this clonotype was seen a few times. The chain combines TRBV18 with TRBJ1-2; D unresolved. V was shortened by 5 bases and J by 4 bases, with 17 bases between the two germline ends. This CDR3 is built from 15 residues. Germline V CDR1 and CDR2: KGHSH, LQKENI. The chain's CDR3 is CASSSLDDYFYGYTF. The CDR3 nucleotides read TGTGCCAGCTCATCATTGGACGACTACTTCTATGGCTACACCTTC.

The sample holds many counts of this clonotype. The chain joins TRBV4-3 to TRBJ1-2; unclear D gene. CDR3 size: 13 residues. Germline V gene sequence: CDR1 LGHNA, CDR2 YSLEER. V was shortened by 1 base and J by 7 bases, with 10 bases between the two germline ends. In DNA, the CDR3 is TGCGCCAGCAGCCAAGTTGGGTCGGCTGGCTACACCTTC. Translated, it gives CASSQVGSAGYTF.

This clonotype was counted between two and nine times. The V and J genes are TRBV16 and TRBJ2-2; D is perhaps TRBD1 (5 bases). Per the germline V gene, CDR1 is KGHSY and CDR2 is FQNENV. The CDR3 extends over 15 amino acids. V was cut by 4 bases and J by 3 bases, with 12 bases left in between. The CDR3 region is CASSPSRADTGELFF. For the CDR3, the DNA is TGTGCCAGCAGCCCGAGCAGGGCTGACACCGGGGAGCTGTTTTTT. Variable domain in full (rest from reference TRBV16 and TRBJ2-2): GEEVAQTPKHLVRGEGQKAKLYCAPIKGHSYVFWYQQVLKNEFKFLISFQNENVFDETGMPKERFSAKCLPNSPCSLEIQATKLEDSAVYFCASSPSRADTGELFFGEGSRLTVL.

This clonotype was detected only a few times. The CDR3 protein is CATSGPWDRGSGANVLTF. The DNA of the CDR3 is TGTGCCACCAGTGGCCCCTGGGACAGGGGCTCTGGGGCCAACGTCCTGACTTTC. The chain combines TRBV24-1 with TRBJ2-6; 10 bases map to TRBD1. This CDR3 is 18 amino acids long. Losses at the gene ends were 5 bases for V and 0 bases for J; bases not matched to a gene: 6. Germline V lookup: CDR1 KGHDR, CDR2 SFDVKD.

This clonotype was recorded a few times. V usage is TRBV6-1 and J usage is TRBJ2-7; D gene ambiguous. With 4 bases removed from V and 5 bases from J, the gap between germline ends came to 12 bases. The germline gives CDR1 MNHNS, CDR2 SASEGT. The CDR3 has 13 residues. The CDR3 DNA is TGTGCCAGCAGTGGAGCCTTTGAGGACGAGCAGTACTTC. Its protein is CASSGAFEDEQYF.

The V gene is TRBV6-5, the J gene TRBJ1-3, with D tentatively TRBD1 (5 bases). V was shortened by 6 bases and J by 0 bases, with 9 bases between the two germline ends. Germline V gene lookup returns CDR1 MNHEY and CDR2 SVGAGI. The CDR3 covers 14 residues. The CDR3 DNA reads TGTGCCAGCAGAATCCAGGGCTCTGGAAACACCATATATTTT. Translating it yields CASRIQGSGNTIYF.

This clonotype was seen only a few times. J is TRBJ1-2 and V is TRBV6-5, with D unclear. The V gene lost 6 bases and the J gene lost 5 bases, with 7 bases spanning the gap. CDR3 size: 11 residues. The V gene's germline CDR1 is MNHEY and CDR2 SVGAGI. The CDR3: CASSGLYGYTF. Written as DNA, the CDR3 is TGTGCCAGCAGCGGACTATATGGCTACACCTTC.

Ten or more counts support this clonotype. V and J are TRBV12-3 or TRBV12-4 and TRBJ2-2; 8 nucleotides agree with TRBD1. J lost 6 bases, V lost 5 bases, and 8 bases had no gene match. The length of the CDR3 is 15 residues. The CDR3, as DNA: TGTGCCAGCAGTCTCACCAGGGGGCCGGCCGGGGAGCTGTTTTTT. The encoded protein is CASSLTRGPAGELFF.

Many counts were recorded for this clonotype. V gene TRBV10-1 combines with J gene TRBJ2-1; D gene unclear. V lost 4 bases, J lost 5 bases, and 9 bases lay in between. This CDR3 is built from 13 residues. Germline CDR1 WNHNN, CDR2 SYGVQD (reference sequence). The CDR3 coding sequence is TGCGCCAGCAGTGGGGATTTCCACAATGAGCAGTTCTTC. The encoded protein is CASSGDFHNEQFF.

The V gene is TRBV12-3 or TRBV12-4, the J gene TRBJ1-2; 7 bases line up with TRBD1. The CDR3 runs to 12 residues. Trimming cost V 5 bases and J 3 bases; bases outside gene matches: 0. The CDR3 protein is CASSGQDYGYTF. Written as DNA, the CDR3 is TGTGCCAGCAGTGGACAGGACTATGGCTACACCTTC.

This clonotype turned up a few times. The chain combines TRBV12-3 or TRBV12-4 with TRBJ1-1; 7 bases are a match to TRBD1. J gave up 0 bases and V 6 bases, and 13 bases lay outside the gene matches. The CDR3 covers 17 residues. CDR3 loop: CASSPSTGARVNTEAFF. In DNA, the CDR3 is TGTGCCAGCAGCCCAAGCACAGGGGCTCGCGTGAACACTGAAGCTTTCTTT.

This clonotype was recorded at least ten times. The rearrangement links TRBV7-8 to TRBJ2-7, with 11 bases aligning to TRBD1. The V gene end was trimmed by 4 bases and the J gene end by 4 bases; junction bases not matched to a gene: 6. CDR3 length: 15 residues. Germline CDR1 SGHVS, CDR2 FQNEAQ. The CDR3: CASSSRGQGVYEQYF. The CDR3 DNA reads TGTGCCAGCAGCTCACGGGGACAGGGGGTGTACGAGCAGTACTTC.

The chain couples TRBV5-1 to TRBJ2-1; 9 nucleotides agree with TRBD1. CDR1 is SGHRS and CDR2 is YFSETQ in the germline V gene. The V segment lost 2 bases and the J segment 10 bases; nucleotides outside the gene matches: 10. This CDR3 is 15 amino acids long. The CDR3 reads CASSFSPGQGLEQFF. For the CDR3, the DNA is TGCGCCAGCAGCTTCTCCCCGGGACAGGGATTAGAGCAGTTCTTC.

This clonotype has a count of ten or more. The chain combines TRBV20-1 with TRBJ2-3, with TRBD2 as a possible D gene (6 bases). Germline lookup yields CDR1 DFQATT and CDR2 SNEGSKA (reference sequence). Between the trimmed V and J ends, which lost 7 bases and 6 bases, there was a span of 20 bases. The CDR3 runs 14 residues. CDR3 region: CSGSLGEAVDTQYF. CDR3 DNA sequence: TGCAGTGGCAGCCTAGGGGAGGCGGTGGATACGCAGTATTTT.

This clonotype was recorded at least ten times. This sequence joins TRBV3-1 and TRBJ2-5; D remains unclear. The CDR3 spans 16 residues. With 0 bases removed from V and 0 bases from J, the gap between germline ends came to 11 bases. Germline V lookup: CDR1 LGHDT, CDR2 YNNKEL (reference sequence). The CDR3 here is CASSQDWPRYQETQYF. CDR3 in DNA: TGTGCCAGCAGCCAAGATTGGCCAAGGTACCAAGAGACCCAGTACTTC.

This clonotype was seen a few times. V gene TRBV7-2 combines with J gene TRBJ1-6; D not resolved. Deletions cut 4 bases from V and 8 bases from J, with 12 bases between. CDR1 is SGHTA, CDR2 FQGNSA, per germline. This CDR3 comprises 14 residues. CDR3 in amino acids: CASSSSGFYSPLHF. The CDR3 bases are TGTGCCAGCAGCTCGTCGGGGTTCTATTCACCCCTCCACTTT.

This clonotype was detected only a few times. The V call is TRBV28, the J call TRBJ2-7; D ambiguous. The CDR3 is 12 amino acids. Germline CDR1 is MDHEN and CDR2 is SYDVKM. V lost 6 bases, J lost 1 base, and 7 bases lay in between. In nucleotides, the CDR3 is TGTGCCAGCAGGGGCCAGTCCTACGAGCAGTACGTC. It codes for CASRGQSYEQYV.

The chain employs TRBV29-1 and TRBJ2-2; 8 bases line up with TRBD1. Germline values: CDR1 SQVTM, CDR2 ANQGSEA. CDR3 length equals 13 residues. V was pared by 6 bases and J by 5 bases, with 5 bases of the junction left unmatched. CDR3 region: CSVVGQGTGELFF. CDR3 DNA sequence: TGCAGCGTGGTCGGACAGGGAACCGGGGAGCTGTTTTTT.

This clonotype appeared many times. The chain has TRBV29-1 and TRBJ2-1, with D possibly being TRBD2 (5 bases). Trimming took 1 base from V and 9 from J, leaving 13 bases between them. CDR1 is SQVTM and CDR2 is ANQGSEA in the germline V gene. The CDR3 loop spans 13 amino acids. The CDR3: CSVEVATGGEQFF. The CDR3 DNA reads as TGCAGCGTTGAAGTAGCGACCGGCGGTGAGCAGTTCTTC.